This T cell receptor (beta chain) was identified in a study of blood T cell repertoires in COVID-19. V was trimmed by 6 bases and J by 11 bases, leaving 17 bases between them. Germline V gene data show CDR1 as MNHEY and CDR2 as SMNVEV (reference sequence). This CDR3 is built from 14 residues. Sequencing used immunoSEQ multiplex PCR; TCRdb keeps in-frame clones, though not all of them. The table includes 150,000 to 200,000 clones, roughly 91% detected once. This clonotype was obtained from a man between 18 and 29 years old with COVID-19, enrolled during active disease. The sequencing input was peripheral blood. V usage is TRBV27 and J usage is TRBJ1-6; D gene unclear. The CDR3 is CASSFHDPGAPLHF. CDR3 DNA: TGTGCCAGCAGCTTCCACGACCCGGGAGCACCCCTCCACTTT.